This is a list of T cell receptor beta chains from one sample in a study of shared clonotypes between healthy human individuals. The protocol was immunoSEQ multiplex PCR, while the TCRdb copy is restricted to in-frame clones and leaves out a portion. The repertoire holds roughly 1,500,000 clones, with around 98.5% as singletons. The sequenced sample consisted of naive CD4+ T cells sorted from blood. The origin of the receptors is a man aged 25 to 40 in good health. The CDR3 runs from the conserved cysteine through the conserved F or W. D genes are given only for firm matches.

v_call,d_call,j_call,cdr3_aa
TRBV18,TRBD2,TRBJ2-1,CASSPGLALNEQFF
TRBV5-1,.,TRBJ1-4,CASSFDGDTLFF
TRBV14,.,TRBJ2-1,CASSQETQLVRDEQFF
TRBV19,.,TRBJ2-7,CATRRTTSSYEQYF
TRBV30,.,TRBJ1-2,CAWSVRRVPNYGYTF
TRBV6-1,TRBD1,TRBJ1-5,CASLGGGTVNQPQHF
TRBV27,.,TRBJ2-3,CASSLGILFTDTQYF
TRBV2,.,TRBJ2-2,CASSKMGAGGELFF
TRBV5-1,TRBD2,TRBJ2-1,CASSSTSGSSYNEQFF
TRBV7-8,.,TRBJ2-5,CASSLVQGVETQYF
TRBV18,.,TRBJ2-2,CASSTKQVAGELFF
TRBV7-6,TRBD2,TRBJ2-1,CASSLGLAAGGEQFF
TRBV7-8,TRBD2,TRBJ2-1,CASSVRGTSGYNEQFF
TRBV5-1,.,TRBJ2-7,CASSLAGKTYEQYF
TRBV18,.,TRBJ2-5,CASAEQSFEETQYF
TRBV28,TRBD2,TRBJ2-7,CASSLEGSGVFYEQYF
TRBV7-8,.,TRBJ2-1,CASSLYGSRSYNEQFF
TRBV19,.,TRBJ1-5,CASRPPERSNQPQHF
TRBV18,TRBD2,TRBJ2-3,CASSPVTSGTGGDTQYF
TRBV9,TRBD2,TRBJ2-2,CASSLAGTGELFF
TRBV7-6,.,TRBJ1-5,CASSRAINQPQHF
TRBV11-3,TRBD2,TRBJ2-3,CASSISSGPGDTQYF
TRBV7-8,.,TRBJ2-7,CASSHKRYEQYF
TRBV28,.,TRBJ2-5,CASSFGWETQYF
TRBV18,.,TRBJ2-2,CASSRNTGELFF
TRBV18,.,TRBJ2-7,CASSLEGQGEQYF
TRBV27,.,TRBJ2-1,CASSLSRDSYNEQFF
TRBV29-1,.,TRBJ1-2,CSVVQGSRSGYTF
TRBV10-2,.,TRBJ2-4,CASSEALANIQYF
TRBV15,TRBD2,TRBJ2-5,CATSREIQQTSRTQYF
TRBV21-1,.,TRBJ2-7,CASSKWYGTGIPYEQYF
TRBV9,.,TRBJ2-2,CASSGAGELFF
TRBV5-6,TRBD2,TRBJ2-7,CASSSLAGVSNEQYF
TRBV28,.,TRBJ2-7,CASSREDRWDHEQYF
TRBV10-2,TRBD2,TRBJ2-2,CASSVPAGITGELFF
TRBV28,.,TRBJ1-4,CASSLIGVGELFF
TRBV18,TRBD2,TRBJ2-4,CASSPLVASGRALDIQYF
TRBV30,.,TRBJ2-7,CAWTHAEYEQYF
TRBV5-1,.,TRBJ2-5,CASSFYTQETQYF
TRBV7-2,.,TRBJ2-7,CASSLAYGGSYEQYF
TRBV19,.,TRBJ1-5,CASSPPGGRNQPQHF
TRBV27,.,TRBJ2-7,CASSLAGRDEQYF
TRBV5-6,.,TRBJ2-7,CASSLQGTHEQYF
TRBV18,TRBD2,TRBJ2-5,CASSPLAGGRWETQYF
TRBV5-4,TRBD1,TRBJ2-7,CASSPGRDRGSYEQYF
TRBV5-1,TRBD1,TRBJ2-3,CASGTGLRTDTQYF
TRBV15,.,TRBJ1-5,CATSRVTGLGSNQPQHF
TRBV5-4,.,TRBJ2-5,CASSWTQETQYF
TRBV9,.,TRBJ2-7,CASSVAASSYEQYF
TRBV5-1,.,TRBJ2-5,CASSLGGGETETQYF
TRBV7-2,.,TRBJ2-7,CASSFGQLPTYEQYF
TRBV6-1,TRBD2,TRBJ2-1,CASSEFPGLAAYNEQFF
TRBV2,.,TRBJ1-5,CASSEGGAIQPQHF